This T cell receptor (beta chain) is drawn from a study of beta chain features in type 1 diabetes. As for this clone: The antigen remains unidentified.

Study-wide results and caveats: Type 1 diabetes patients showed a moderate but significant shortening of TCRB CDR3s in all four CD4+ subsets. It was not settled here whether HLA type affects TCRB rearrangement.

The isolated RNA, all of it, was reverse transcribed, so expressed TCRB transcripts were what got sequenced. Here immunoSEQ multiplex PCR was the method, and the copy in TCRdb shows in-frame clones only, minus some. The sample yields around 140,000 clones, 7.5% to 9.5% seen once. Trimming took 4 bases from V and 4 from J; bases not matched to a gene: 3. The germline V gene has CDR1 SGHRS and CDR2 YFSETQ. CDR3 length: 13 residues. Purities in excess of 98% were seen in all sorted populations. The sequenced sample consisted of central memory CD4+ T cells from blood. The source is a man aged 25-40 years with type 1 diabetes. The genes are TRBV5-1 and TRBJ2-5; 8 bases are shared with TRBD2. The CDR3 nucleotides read TGCGCCAGCAGCCACGGGGGGGGAGAGACCCAGTACTTC. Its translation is CASSHGGGETQYF.